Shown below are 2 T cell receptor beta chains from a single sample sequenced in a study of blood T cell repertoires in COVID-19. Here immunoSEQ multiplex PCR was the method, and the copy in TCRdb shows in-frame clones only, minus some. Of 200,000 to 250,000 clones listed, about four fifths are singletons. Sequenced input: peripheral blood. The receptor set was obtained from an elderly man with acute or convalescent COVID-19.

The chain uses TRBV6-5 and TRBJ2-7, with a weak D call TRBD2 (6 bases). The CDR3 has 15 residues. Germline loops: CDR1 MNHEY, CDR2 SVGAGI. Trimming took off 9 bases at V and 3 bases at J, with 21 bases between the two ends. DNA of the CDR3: TGTGCCAGTTCAAATGCCGGGACTCAAATCTACGAGCAGTACTTC. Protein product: CASSNAGTQIYEQYF.

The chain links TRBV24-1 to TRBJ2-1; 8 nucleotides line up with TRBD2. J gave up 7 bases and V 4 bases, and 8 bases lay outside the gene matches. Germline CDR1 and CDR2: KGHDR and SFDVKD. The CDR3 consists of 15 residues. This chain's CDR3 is CATSERTSWGNEQFF. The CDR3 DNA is TGTGCCACCAGTGAACGGACTAGCTGGGGGAATGAGCAGTTCTTC.